One sample yielded the 28 T cell receptor beta chains listed below, sequenced in a study of T cells after yellow fever vaccination. One entry per CDR3 protein, called by TCRdb with MiXCR from the 5' RACE reads. This table holds around 310,000 distinct CDR3 sequences, under 5% found once. The material sequenced was PBMCs, taken 5 days after the yellow fever booster vaccination. The receptors were sampled from a man aged 18 to 30 who received the YFV17D yellow fever vaccine.

In its sample, this clonotype was seen a few times. The chain links TRBV6-5 to TRBJ2-7; 10 bases align to TRBD1. CDR3 size: 15 residues. Germline values: CDR1 MNHEY, CDR2 SVGAGI. The V segment lost 8 bases and the J segment 5 bases; nucleotides outside the gene matches: 12. CDR3 sequence (DNA): TGTGCCAGCGGGTCTTGGGACAGGGGAATCCACGAGCAGTACTTC. Amino acid sequence: CASGSWDRGIHEQYF.

The sample holds many counts of this clonotype. The genes are TRBV4-1 and TRBJ2-7; a possible D gene is TRBD2 (6 bases). CDR1 MGHRA and CDR2 YSYEKL come from the germline V gene. The CDR3 totals 17 residues. V gave up 1 base and J gave up 1 base, with 17 bases separating them. CDR3 sequence reads: CASSQVIVSGRSYEQYF. The CDR3 bases are TGCGCCAGCAGCCAAGTAATCGTTAGCGGAAGATCCTACGAGCAGTACTTC.

The table lists this clonotype with a few counts. The V call is TRBV4-2, the J call TRBJ1-2; no clear D. Germline lookup yields CDR1 LGHNA and CDR2 YNFKEQ. V was shortened by 1 base and J by 7 bases, with 13 bases between the two germline ends. CDR3 length equals 14 residues. CDR3 sequence: CASSQGGIYGGYTF. For the CDR3, the DNA is TGTGCCAGCAGCCAAGGAGGGATTTACGGTGGCTACACCTTC.

This clonotype came up many times. The V call is TRBV5-6, the J call TRBJ2-2, with a possible D match to TRBD2 (5 bases). The germline CDR1 and CDR2 sequences are SGHDT and YYEEEE. CDR3 length equals 15 residues. With 3 bases removed from V and 3 bases from J, the gap between germline ends came to 12 bases. The DNA of the CDR3 is TGTGCCAGCAGCTCGCTAACTAGGGACACCGGGGAGCTGTTTTTT. This encodes CASSSLTRDTGELFF.

This clonotype was observed a handful of times. This rearrangement joins TRBV5-1 to TRBJ2-3, with TRBD2 identical over 12 bases. The germline CDR1 and CDR2 sequences are SGHRS and YFSETQ. The CDR3 has 17 amino acids. V gave up 5 bases and J gave up 4 bases; unmatched junction bases: 11. CDR3 nucleotides: TGCGCCAGCAGGACGTCCTTGACTAGCGGGGGAGCAGATACGCAGTATTTT. Its translation is CASRTSLTSGGADTQYF.

This clonotype was counted at least ten times. V and J are TRBV7-2 and TRBJ2-3, with TRBD2 as a possible D gene (5 bases). The CDR3 sequence is 14 residues long. The germline gives CDR1 SGHTA, CDR2 FQGNSA. The V and J ends lost 5 bases and 7 bases respectively, with 16 bases between them. CDR3 nucleotide sequence: TGTGCCAGCAGCCCGACGAGGGCGGGCAATACGCAGTATTTT. This encodes CASSPTRAGNTQYF.

This clonotype was observed many times. J is TRBJ2-3 and V is TRBV5-1; 9 bases map to TRBD1. This CDR3 is built from 16 residues. Germline V CDR1 and CDR2: SGHRS, YFSETQ. The junction had 8 bases not matched to a gene; V was cut back by 4 bases and J by 2 bases. The CDR3 sequence: CASSEGRDRATDTQYF. The CDR3 nucleotides are TGCGCCAGCAGCGAAGGCCGGGACAGGGCCACAGATACGCAGTATTTT.

The chain carries TRBV10-3 and TRBJ2-7; 7 bases are shared with TRBD2. This CDR3 spans 15 amino acids. Germline CDR1 and CDR2: ENHRY and SYGVKD. Trimming removed 3 bases from V and 0 bases from J; junction bases left unmatched: 5. CDR3 in amino acids: CAISDPGGGSYEQYF. The CDR3 DNA reads as TGTGCCATCAGTGATCCCGGCGGGGGCTCCTACGAGCAGTACTTC.

This clonotype was counted a few times. The chain joins TRBV28 to TRBJ2-1, with 11 bases fitting TRBD1. Looked up from germline, CDR1 is MDHEN and CDR2 is SYDVKM. The CDR3 is 15 residues long. The V and J ends lost 7 bases and 9 bases, in that order; junction bases with no gene match: 11. DNA for the CDR3: TGTGCCAGCAACGGTCCCGGGACAGGGGGGGGTGAGCAGTTCTTC. Encoded protein: CASNGPGTGGGEQFF.

This chain uses TRBV3-1 with TRBJ2-1, with no clear D. The CDR3 has 16 residues. V was cut by 4 bases and J by 2 bases, with 15 bases left in between. Per the germline V gene, CDR1 is LGHDT and CDR2 is YNNKEL (reference sequence). The CDR3 protein is CASSPPLTLTYNEQFF. The CDR3 DNA is TGTGCCAGCAGCCCCCCCTTGACCCTGACCTACAATGAGCAGTTCTTC.

The chain links TRBV28 to TRBJ2-1; 11 bases line up with TRBD2. V lost 3 bases and J lost 9; bases outside the gene matches: 4. Per germline, CDR1 MDHEN and CDR2 SYDVKM. The CDR3 has 14 residues. The DNA for the CDR3 is TGTGCCAGCAGTTTTAGCGGGGGGGCGCGTGAGCAGTTCTTC. Its protein is CASSFSGGAREQFF.

This clonotype was detected ten times or more. This chain links TRBV7-3 with TRBJ2-3, with a tentative D call TRBD2 (5 bases). V was pared by 6 bases and J by 5 bases, with 15 bases between. CDR1 SGHTA and CDR2 FQGTGA come from the germline V gene. The CDR3 is 14 residues long. The CDR3 nucleotides are TGTGCCAGCAGTACCACCCCGAGGGTAGATACGCAGTATTTT. Its translation: CASSTTPRVDTQYF.

The chain carries TRBV7-3 and TRBJ2-1; D unclear. The V end was cut by 2 bases, the J end by 9 bases, with 14 bases between. Germline CDR1 is SGHTA and CDR2 is FQGTGA. This CDR3 spans 14 amino acids. The CDR3: CASSLSPPFGEQFF. The CDR3 DNA reads TGTGCCAGCAGCTTATCCCCACCGTTTGGTGAGCAGTTCTTC.

This clonotype was recorded a few times. The V gene is TRBV5-1, the J gene TRBJ2-3; 9 bases map to TRBD2. The length of the CDR3 is 16 residues. The junction had 10 bases not matched to a gene; V was cut back by 2 bases and J by 6 bases. Germline V lookup: CDR1 SGHRS, CDR2 YFSETQ. CDR3 sequence: CASSFSRLAEIDTQYF. Here the CDR3 DNA reads TGCGCCAGCAGCTTTTCGAGACTAGCGGAAATTGATACGCAGTATTTT.

The rearrangement joins TRBV20-1 to TRBJ2-1; 13 bases are a match to TRBD2. The CDR3 extends over 16 amino acids. The V gene's germline CDR1 is DFQATT and CDR2 SNEGSKA (reference sequence). V dropped 5 bases and J dropped 4; count of bases not matched to a gene: 8. CDR3: CSALGLAGARYNEQFF. The DNA for the CDR3 is TGCAGTGCTCTCGGACTAGCGGGGGCCCGATACAATGAGCAGTTCTTC.

The chain has TRBV25-1 and TRBJ2-7; D is tentatively TRBD1 or TRBD2 (5 bases each). Trimming stripped 3 bases from V and 3 bases from J, with 18 bases between. The CDR3 totals 16 residues. Germline CDR1 reads MGHDK; CDR2 reads SYGVNS. CDR3 coding DNA: TGTGCCAGCAGTGATTCTGGGGGTTGGTCGTTCTACGAGCAGTACTTC. Translation: CASSDSGGWSFYEQYF.

This clonotype was seen a few times. This chain joins TRBV7-9 and TRBJ1-2; no clear D gene. Germline V gene data show CDR1 as SEHNR and CDR2 as FQNEAQ (reference sequence). This CDR3 region has 17 residues. The germline V and J ends were trimmed by 6 bases and 6 bases, with 26 bases remaining between them. CDR3 region: CASSPTRATQDSDGYTF. The DNA of the CDR3 is TGTGCCAGCAGTCCAACCCGGGCCACCCAGGATTCAGATGGCTACACCTTC.

There are many counts of this clonotype. The V call is TRBV10-3, the J call TRBJ1-2; TRBD1 might be the D (6 bases). This CDR3 spans 13 amino acids. V lost 10 bases, J lost 4 bases, and 16 bases lay in between. CDR1 is ENHRY and CDR2 is SYGVKD in the germline V gene. CDR3 sequence reads: CATRTEPLYGYTF. The CDR3 DNA reads TGTGCCACTCGGACAGAACCTCTCTATGGCTACACCTTC.

This clonotype was observed at least ten times. The V and J genes are TRBV10-3 and TRBJ1-4, with TRBD1 as a possible D gene (5 bases). Per germline, CDR1 ENHRY and CDR2 SYGVKD. This CDR3 is 13 amino acids long. Trimming left V 6 bases short and J 7 bases short, with 12 bases between. CDR3 in amino acids: CAIRDGQGEKLFF. The CDR3 bases are TGTGCCATCAGGGACGGGCAGGGTGAAAAACTGTTTTTT.

This clonotype was seen a handful of times. This sequence joins TRBV3-1 and TRBJ1-4, with D hard to call. Germline CDR1 LGHDT, CDR2 YNNKEL (reference sequence). Between the trimmed V and J ends, which lost 0 bases and 7 bases, there was a span of 9 bases. The CDR3 contains 14 residues. The CDR3 DNA is TGTGCCAGCAGCCAAGATACGCAGACTGAAAAACTGTTTTTT. It codes for CASSQDTQTEKLFF. Complete variable domain (other parts from reference TRBV3-1 and TRBJ1-4): DTAVSQTPKYLVTQMGNDKSIKCEQNLGHDTMYWYKQDSKKFLKIMFSYNNKELIINETVPNRFSPKSPDKAHLNLHINSLELGDSAVYFCASSQDTQTEKLFFGSGTQLSVL.

This clonotype was recorded at least ten times. The chain couples TRBV6-1 to TRBJ1-5, with 7 nucleotides matching TRBD1. The CDR3 spans 18 residues. Germline trimming cut 4 bases from V and 2 bases from J; bases unmatched to any gene: 14. The germline gives CDR1 MNHNS, CDR2 SASEGT. This chain's CDR3 is CASSATGKRVLGNQPQHF. CDR3 DNA sequence: TGTGCCAGCAGTGCGACAGGGAAGAGGGTCTTAGGCAATCAGCCCCAGCATTTT.

This clonotype has only a few counts. The rearrangement uses TRBV12-3 or TRBV12-4 and TRBJ1-2; D remains ambiguous. Trimming shortened V by 3 bases and J by 4 bases, and 12 bases separated the two germline ends. The CDR3 is 14 amino acids. In DNA, the CDR3 is TGTGCCAGCAGTTTTGTAAGGGATAGCTATGGCTACACCTTC. Translating it yields CASSFVRDSYGYTF.

There are a few counts of this clonotype. The chain joins TRBV29-1 to TRBJ2-7, with TRBD2 matching over 7 bases. V shed 3 bases and J 2 bases; nucleotides not matched to a gene: 10. Germline loops: CDR1 SQVTM, CDR2 ANQGSEA. CDR3 size: 15 residues. The CDR3 DNA follows: TGCAGCGTTGAGGAAGGGAGGGGAGGACCCTACGAGCAGTACTTC. It translates to CSVEEGRGGPYEQYF.

This clonotype was seen a handful of times. This chain connects TRBV11-2 to TRBJ2-3; 9 bases map to TRBD2. Germline CDR1 and CDR2: SGHAT and FQNNGV. The J segment lost 7 bases and the V segment lost 4 bases, leaving 15 bases of the junction unmatched. The CDR3 sequence is 17 residues long. The CDR3 spells CASSSRAGGPVRYTQYF. CDR3 in DNA: TGTGCCAGCAGCTCGAGGGCGGGGGGGCCCGTTCGCTATACGCAGTATTTT.

V and J are TRBV5-1 and TRBJ2-5; D is unclear. Germline V lookup: CDR1 SGHRS, CDR2 YFSETQ. V was clipped by 3 bases and J by 7 bases, with 16 bases between them. The CDR3 contains 14 residues. The CDR3 DNA is TGCGCCAGCAGCTCCCTGATCGGCGGTGGGACCCAGTACTTC. It encodes CASSSLIGGGTQYF.

This clonotype was detected ten times or more. The chain is built from TRBV9 and TRBJ1-1; weak D call: TRBD1 (6 bases). CDR3 length: 15 residues. The germline V and J ends were trimmed by 0 bases and 4 bases, with 13 bases remaining between them. Germline V lookup: CDR1 SGDLS, CDR2 YYNGEE. In DNA form, the CDR3 reads TGTGCCAGCAGCGTAGGCTCGCCGGGGGCCACTGAAGCTTTCTTT. Amino acids: CASSVGSPGATEAFF.

A few counts support this clonotype. The chain is built from TRBV2 and TRBJ1-1; D might be TRBD1 (5 bases). The CDR3 length is 16 residues. Deletions cut 4 bases from V and 0 bases from J, with 15 bases between. Germline loops: CDR1 SNHLY, CDR2 FYNNEI. This CDR3 is CASSVGGATMNTEAFF. CDR3 bases: TGTGCCAGCAGTGTTGGAGGGGCCACCATGAACACTGAAGCTTTCTTT.

This clonotype was found a few times. The chain uses TRBV4-3 and TRBJ2-3, with TRBD2 matching over 8 bases. CDR3 length equals 18 residues. With 4 bases clipped from V and 5 bases from J, the junction kept 17 bases outside the gene matches. Germline assignment: CDR1 LGHNA and CDR2 YSLEER. The CDR3 DNA reads TGCGCCAGCAGCCTCACGCTCCCGGCTAGCGGGTTCGGAGATACGCAGTATTTT. This translates into CASSLTLPASGFGDTQYF.